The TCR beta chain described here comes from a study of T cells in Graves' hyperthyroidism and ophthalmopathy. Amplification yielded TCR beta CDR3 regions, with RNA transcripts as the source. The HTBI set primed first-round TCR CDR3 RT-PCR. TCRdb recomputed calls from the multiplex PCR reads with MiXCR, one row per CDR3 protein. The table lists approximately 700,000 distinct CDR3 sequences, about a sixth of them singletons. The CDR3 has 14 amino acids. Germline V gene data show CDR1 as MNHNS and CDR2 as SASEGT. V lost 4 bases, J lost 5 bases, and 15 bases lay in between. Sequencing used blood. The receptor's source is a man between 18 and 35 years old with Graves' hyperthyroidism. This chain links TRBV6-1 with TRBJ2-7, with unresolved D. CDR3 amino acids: CASSVAPASDEQYF. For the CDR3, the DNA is TGTGCCAGCAGTGTTGCACCCGCCAGCGACGAGCAGTACTTC.